These T cell receptor beta chains were read from a single sample in a study of CD8+CD57+ T cells in acquired aplastic anemia. TCRdb used MiXCR to reprocess the reads, holding one entry per CDR3 protein. The repertoire consists of more than 95,000 distinct CDR3 sequences, with less than 50% occurring once and the leading ten covering about 2.7%. Sequenced input: sorted CD4+, CD8+, or CD8+CD57+ T cells (not recorded which) from PBMCs. The receptors were gathered from a human donor with aplastic anemia. CDR3s include the opening cysteine and the closing phenylalanine or tryptophan. Each record gives: D gene, clone size, V gene, J gene, CDR3 DNA, CDR3 protein. A D gene is named only where the DNA matches it firmly. Rows may omit the clone size; those that give it use once, few, many or a size class.

NA	many	TRBV6-4	TRBJ1-6	TGTGCCAGCAGCCGGGACTATAATTCACCCCTCCACTTT	CASSRDYNSPLHF
NA	many	TRBV3-1	TRBJ2-3	TGTGCCAGCAGCGCGAGGGGGGCAGATACGCAGTATTTT	CASSARGADTQYF
NA	few	TRBV28	TRBJ1-2	TGTGCCAGCAGTTGGGCGGGGGGGCCGTCTAACTATGGCTACACCTTC	CASSWAGGPSNYGYTF
NA	many	TRBV11-2	TRBJ2-7	TGTGCCAGCGCTCAAGAATACGAGCAGTACTTC	CASAQEYEQYF
NA	NA	TRBV29-1	TRBJ2-5	TGCAGCCACGGTTCGGCGGGAGAGACCCAGTACTTC	CSHGSAGETQYF
TRBD2	few	TRBV12-3/TRBV12-4	TRBJ2-5	TGTGCCAGCACCCTTCAATTTAGCGGGGGGGAAGAGACCCAGTACTTC	CASTLQFSGGEETQYF
NA	many	TRBV12-3/TRBV12-4	TRBJ1-5	TGTGCCAGCAGTTATGGGCAGGGCTCCAATCAGCCCCAGCATTTT	CASSYGQGSNQPQHF
TRBD1	NA	TRBV29-1	TRBJ2-1	TGCAGCGTTTCCGGGACAGCCCTGGATGAGCAGTTCTTC	CSVSGTALDEQFF
NA	few	TRBV18	TRBJ1-1	TGTGCCAGCTCGCCGACTAACTCGAACACTGAAGCTTTCTTT	CASSPTNSNTEAFF
NA	few	TRBV6-2/TRBV6-3	TRBJ2-3	TGTGCCAGCAGTTACCTCGGCAACGGGAGACGCACAGATACGCAGTATTTT	CASSYLGNGRRTDTQYF
NA	many	TRBV30	TRBJ2-5	TGTGCCTGGAGCCCGGGGGCGAAACGGTACTTC	CAWSPGAKRYF
NA	NA	TRBV16	TRBJ2-2	TGTGCCAGCAGCCAATCCACAGTGGCCACCGGGGAGCTGTTTTTT	CASSQSTVATGELFF
NA	NA	TRBV27	TRBJ1-1	TGTGCCAGCAGTTTTGGGGGAAGTTACACTGAAGCTTTCTTT	CASSFGGSYTEAFF
TRBD1	NA	TRBV11-3	TRBJ2-3	TGTGCCAGCAGCCAGGGACAGGGGGAAGATACGCAGTATTTT	CASSQGQGEDTQYF
NA	many	TRBV5-6	TRBJ2-7	TGTGCCAGCAGCATTGGGTATGAGCAGTACTTC	CASSIGYEQYF
NA	many	TRBV10-1	TRBJ1-1	TGCGCCAGCAGTGCGGGGCAGGGAATCGCTGAAGCTTTCTTT	CASSAGQGIAEAFF
NA	many	TRBV7-2	TRBJ2-2	TGTGCCAGCAGCTTAGATGGGAACACCGGGGAGCTGTTTTTT	CASSLDGNTGELFF
NA	few	TRBV3-1	TRBJ2-3	TGTGCCAGCAGCCAACCCCGGGGGCGCACAGATACGCAGTATTTT	CASSQPRGRTDTQYF
TRBD2	NA	TRBV20-1	TRBJ2-1	TGCAGTGCTAGAGGGGAGGGACTAGCTTCCTTGAGCTCCTACAATGAGCAGTTCTTC	CSARGEGLASLSSYNEQFF
TRBD1	many	TRBV24-1	TRBJ2-1	TGTGCCACCAGTGATCGGACAGGGGGCATTGAGCAGTTCTTC	CATSDRTGGIEQFF
NA	many	TRBV12-3/TRBV12-4	TRBJ2-3	TGTGCCAGCAGTTGGGCAGATACGCAGTATTTT	CASSWADTQYF
TRBD2	NA	TRBV20-1	TRBJ2-1	TGCAGTGCTAGAGCTTCTAGCGGGCAGACCTACAATGAGCAGTTCTTC	CSARASSGQTYNEQFF
NA	NA	TRBV7-2	TRBJ1-6	TGTGCCAGCAGCCTCCGACGGAATTCACCCCTCCACTTT	CASSLRRNSPLHF
NA	many	TRBV4-2	TRBJ1-2	TGTGCCAGCAGCCAAGAAACCGATAGCGTTTATGGCTACACCTTC	CASSQETDSVYGYTF
NA	many	TRBV24-1	TRBJ1-4	TGTGCCTTGCGGGACGGTCGGAATGAAAAACTGTTTTTT	CALRDGRNEKLFF
NA	NA	TRBV15	TRBJ1-5	TGTGCCACCAGCATTTGGACGGAGGGCCCGAGACAGCCCCAGCATTTT	CATSIWTEGPRQPQHF
TRBD2	few	TRBV3-1	TRBJ2-4	TGTGCCAGCAGTTACGGACTAGCGGGGGGGATTCAGTACTTC	CASSYGLAGGIQYF
NA	many	TRBV20-1	TRBJ2-5	TGCAGTGCTTGGACCCGGACTCCCCAAGAGACCCAGTACTTC	CSAWTRTPQETQYF
NA	NA	TRBV28	TRBJ1-6	TGTGCCAGCAGCCTACCGACCGGACACAACCTCTATAATTCACCCCTCCACTTT	CASSLPTGHNLYNSPLHF
NA	NA	TRBV15	TRBJ2-3	TGTGCCACCAGCAGCGCTCCGGGACTGAGCACAGATACGCAGTATTTT	CATSSAPGLSTDTQYF
NA	NA	TRBV19	TRBJ1-6	TGTGCCAGTAGTACCTCGTGGGTGGCGAGCTCCTATAATTCACCCCTCCACTTT	CASSTSWVASSYNSPLHF
TRBD2	many	TRBV10-3	TRBJ2-1	TGTGCCATCAGTGAGTCGAGGACTAGCGGGGGACTATACAATGAGCAGTTCTTC	CAISESRTSGGLYNEQFF
TRBD1	NA	TRBV11-2	TRBJ1-1	TGTGCCAGCAGCTTAGGCGGGGACAGGGGCGATGGCACTGAAGCTTTCTTT	CASSLGGDRGDGTEAFF
TRBD2	many	TRBV4-2	TRBJ2-7	TGTGCCAGCAGCCCCCCGAGACTAGCGGCCGAGCAGTACTTC	CASSPPRLAAEQYF
NA	few	TRBV6-5	TRBJ1-1	TGTGCCAGCAGTTATTCTTTGACGATTAACACTGAAGCTTTCTTT	CASSYSLTINTEAFF
TRBD1	NA	TRBV10-3	TRBJ2-7	TGTGCCATCAGTAGAGCCGGGACAGGGGACGACGAGCAGTACTTC	CAISRAGTGDDEQYF
NA	NA	TRBV14	TRBJ2-5	TGTGCCAGCAGCCAAGATATCCAGTCTCGGGAGACCCAGTACTTC	CASSQDIQSRETQYF
TRBD1	many	TRBV15	TRBJ2-2	TGTGCCACCAGCAGAACGGACAGGGGGCTTTCGAACACCGGGGAGCTGTTTTTT	CATSRTDRGLSNTGELFF
NA	many	TRBV6-1	TRBJ2-3	TGTGCCAGCAGTGCTACAGGGCCGCAGTATTTT	CASSATGPQYF
NA	NA	TRBV9	TRBJ2-3	TGTGCCAGCAGCGCCTCGGGACTTCTTACCATTCCCACTAGCACAGATACGCAGTATTTT	CASSASGLLTIPTSTDTQYF